The following is a TCR beta chain sequence with its context. Its antigen is unidentified. This sample is part of a study of PD-L1 blockade in urothelial cancer. Turning to the study itself: Patients began atezolizumab, 1,200 mg intravenously every 3 weeks, in the mid-2010s. Bladder-origin urothelial cancer in males described about 85% of the roughly 30 patients.

What went into each PCR as a spike was synthetic TCR analog templates. Profiling relied on immunoSEQ multiplex PCR, and the TCRdb table lists in-frame clones only, not all of them. This sample has under 95,000 clones; 70% to 90% occur once, and the top ten carry roughly an eighth. The time point here: pretreatment peripheral blood. CDR1 is MNHNS, CDR2 SASEGT, per germline. The CDR3 totals 14 residues. V gave up 0 bases and J gave up 2 bases, with 6 bases separating them. Study-wide findings and caveats: Clonality of blood TCR below the median before treatment predicted better survival.

This receptor was obtained from a man in his 60s with urothelial cancer. The material sequenced was PBMCs, taken around atezolizumab (anti-PD-L1) treatment. The chain joins TRBV6-1 to TRBJ2-3; D is ambiguous. The CDR3 reads CASSEADNTDTQYF. CDR3 coding DNA: TGTGCCAGCAGTGAAGCCGACAACACAGATACGCAGTATTTT.